This TCR beta chain comes out of a study of early T cells in non-severe SARS-CoV-2 infection. CDR1 and CDR2 (germline): MNHNS, SASEGT. The CDR3 covers 15 residues. Attachment of unique molecular identifiers to individual cDNA molecules was performed. TCRdb re-called the 5' RACE reads through MiXCR, storing one row per CDR3 protein. The sample carries about 48,000 distinct CDR3 sequences, almost 5.5% recorded once. Points from the study as a whole: Anti-spike CD8 responses were favored by VDJdb matching, which missed private and CD4 specificities.

On this clonotype: The antigen is unknown. A junction end diverges from the germline sequence, so it may reflect a read error.

The chain combines TRBV6-1 with TRBJ1-1; the match to TRBD1 covers 7 bases. Material: whole blood, obtained at baseline. This clonotype originated in an adult who was a healthcare worker with PCR-confirmed SARS-CoV-2 infection or an uninfected control (not recorded which). CDR3 in amino acids: CASSEPGQRATEVFF. CDR3 nucleotides: TGTGCCAGCAGTGAACCGGGACAGCGGGCCACTGAAGTTTTCTTT.